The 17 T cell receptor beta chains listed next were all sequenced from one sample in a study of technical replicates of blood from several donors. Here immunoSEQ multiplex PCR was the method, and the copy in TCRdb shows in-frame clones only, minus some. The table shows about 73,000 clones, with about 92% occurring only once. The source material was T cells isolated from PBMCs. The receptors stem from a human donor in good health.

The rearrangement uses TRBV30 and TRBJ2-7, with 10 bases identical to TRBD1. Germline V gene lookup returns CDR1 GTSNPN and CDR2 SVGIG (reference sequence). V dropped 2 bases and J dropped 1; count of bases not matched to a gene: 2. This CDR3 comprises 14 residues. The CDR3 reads CAWSLGQGSYEQYF. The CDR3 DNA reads TGTGCCTGGAGTCTGGGACAGGGGTCCTACGAGCAGTACTTC.

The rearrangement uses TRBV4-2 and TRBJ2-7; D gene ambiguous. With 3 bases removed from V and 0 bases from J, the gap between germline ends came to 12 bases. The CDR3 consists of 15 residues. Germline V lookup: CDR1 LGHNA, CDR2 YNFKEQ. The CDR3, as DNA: TGTGCCAGCAGCCAGACCACAGAGTACTCCTACGAGCAGTACTTC. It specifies CASSQTTEYSYEQYF.

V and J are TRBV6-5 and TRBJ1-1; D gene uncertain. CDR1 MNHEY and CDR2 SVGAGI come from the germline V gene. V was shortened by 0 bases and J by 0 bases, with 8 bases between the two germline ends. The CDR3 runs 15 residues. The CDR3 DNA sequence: TGTGCCAGCAGTTACTCGGCCACCTTGAACACTGAAGCTTTCTTT. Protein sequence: CASSYSATLNTEAFF.

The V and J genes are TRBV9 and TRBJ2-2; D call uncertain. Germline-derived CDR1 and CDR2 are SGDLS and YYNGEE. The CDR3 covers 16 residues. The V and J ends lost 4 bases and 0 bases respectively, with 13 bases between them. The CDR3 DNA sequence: TGTGCCAGCAGCCAAACACCAACAACGAACACCGGGGAGCTGTTTTTT. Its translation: CASSQTPTTNTGELFF.

This CDR3 is CAISESAGTQYF. The DNA for the CDR3 is TGTGCCATCAGTGAGTCGGCGGGGACCCAGTACTTC. This sequence joins TRBV10-3 and TRBJ2-5; the D gene is possibly TRBD2 (5 bases). Germline values: CDR1 ENHRY, CDR2 SYGVKD. The ends were cut back, 0 bases at V and 7 bases at J, with 6 bases in the middle. The CDR3 consists of 12 residues.

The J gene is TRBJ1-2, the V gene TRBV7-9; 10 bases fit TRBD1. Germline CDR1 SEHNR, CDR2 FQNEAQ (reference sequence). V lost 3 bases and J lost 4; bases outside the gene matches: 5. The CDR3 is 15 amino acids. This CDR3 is CASSFGDRGSYGYTF. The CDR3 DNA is TGTGCCAGCAGCTTCGGGGACAGGGGAAGCTATGGCTACACCTTC. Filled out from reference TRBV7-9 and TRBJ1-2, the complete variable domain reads DTGVSQNPRHKITKRGQNVTFRCDPISEHNRLYWYRQTLGQGPEFLTYFQNEAQLEKSRLLSDRFSAERPKGSFSTLEIQRTEQGDSAMYLCASSFGDRGSYGYTFGSGTRLTVV.

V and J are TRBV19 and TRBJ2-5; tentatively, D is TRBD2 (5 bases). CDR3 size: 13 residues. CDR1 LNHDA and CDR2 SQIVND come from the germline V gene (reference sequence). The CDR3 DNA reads TGTTCATCAGGTGGGAGCGTGGGAGAGACCCAGTACTTC. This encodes CSSGGSVGETQYF.

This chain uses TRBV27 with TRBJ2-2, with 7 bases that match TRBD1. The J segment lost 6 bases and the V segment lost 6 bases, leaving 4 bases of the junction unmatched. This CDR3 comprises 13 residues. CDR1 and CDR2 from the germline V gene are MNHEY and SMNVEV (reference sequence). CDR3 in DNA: TGTGCCAGCAGCAACCAGGGGGCCGGGGAGCTGTTTTTT. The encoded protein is CASSNQGAGELFF.

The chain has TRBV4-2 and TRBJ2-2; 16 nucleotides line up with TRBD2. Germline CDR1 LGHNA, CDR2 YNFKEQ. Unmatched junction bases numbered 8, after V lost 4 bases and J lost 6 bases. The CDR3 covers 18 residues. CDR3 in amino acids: CASSLRGLAGGKAGELFF. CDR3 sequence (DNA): TGTGCCAGCAGCCTCCGGGGACTAGCGGGAGGGAAGGCCGGGGAGCTGTTTTTT.

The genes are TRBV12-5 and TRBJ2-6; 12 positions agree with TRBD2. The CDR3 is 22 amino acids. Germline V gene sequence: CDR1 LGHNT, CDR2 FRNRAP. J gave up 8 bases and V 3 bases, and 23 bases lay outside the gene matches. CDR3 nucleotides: TGTGCTAGTGGTTTCATTACTAGCGGGAGGAACCCTCTGGGGCCGTTAACCAACGTCCTGACTTTC. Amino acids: CASGFITSGRNPLGPLTNVLTF.

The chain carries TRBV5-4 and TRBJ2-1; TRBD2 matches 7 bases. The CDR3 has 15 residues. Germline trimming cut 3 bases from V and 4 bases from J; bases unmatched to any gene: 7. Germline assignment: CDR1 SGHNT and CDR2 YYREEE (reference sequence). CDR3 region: CASSWEGATYNEQFF. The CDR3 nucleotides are TGTGCCAGCAGCTGGGAGGGTGCGACTTACAATGAGCAGTTCTTC. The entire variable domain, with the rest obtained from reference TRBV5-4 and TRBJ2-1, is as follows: ETGVTQSPTHLIKTRGQQVTLRCSSQSGHNTVSWYQQALGQGPQFIFQYYREEENGRGNFPPRFSGLQFPNYSSELNVNALELDDSALYLCASSWEGATYNEQFFGPGTRLTVL.

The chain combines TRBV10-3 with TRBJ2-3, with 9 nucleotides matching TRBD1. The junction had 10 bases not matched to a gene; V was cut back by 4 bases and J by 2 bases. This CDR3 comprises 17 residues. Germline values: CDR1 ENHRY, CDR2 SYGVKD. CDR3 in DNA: TGTGCCATCAGTGCCTCGTTCGGGACAGGGATCACAGATACGCAGTATTTT. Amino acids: CAISASFGTGITDTQYF.

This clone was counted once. CDR3 residues: CASSYGGTESYEQYF. CDR3 DNA sequence: TGTGCCAGCAGTTACGGGGGGACAGAGTCGTACGAGCAGTACTTC. The chain is built from TRBV6-5 and TRBJ2-7; tentatively, D is TRBD1 (7 bases). CDR1 and CDR2 from the germline V gene are MNHEY and SVGAGI. The CDR3 contains 15 residues. V dropped 2 bases and J dropped 4 bases, with 15 bases sitting between them.

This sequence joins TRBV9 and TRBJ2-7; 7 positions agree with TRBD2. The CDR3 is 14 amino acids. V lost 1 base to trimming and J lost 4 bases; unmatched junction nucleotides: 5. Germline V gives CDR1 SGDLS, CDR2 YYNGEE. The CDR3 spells CASSVTAGEYEQYF. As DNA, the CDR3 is TGTGCCAGCAGCGTAACCGCGGGAGAATACGAGCAGTACTTC.

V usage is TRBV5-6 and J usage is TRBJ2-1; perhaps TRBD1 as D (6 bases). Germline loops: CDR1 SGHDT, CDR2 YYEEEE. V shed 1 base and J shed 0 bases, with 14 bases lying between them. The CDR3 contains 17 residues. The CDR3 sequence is CASSLNQGSISYNEQFF. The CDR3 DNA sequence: TGTGCCAGCAGCTTGAATCAGGGGTCAATCTCCTACAATGAGCAGTTCTTC.

In DNA, the CDR3 is TGTGCCAGTAGCGAGGGCTTAGGGTACGAGCAGTACTTC. Protein sequence: CASSEGLGYEQYF. The rearrangement uses TRBV19 and TRBJ2-7, with D perhaps matching TRBD2 (5 bases). The germline V gene has CDR1 LNHDA and CDR2 SQIVND (reference sequence). V was trimmed by 6 bases and J by 4 bases, leaving 13 bases between them. The CDR3 spans 13 residues.

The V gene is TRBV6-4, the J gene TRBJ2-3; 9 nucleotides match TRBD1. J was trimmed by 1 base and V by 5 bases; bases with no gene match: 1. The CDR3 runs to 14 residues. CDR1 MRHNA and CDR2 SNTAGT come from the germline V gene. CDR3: CASSRTGGTDTQYF. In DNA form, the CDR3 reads TGTGCCAGCAGTCGGACAGGGGGCACAGATACGCAGTATTTT.